Below, one TCR beta chain is given with its context. As yet, its antigen is unknown. The CDR3 runs 15 residues. In germline, CDR1 is LGHDT, CDR2 YNNKEL (reference sequence). Unique molecular identifiers tagged the TCR beta cDNA libraries. One entry per CDR3 protein, called by TCRdb with MiXCR from the PCR reads. The table has roughly 400,000 distinct CDR3 sequences, roughly 38% seen once. This entry belongs to a study of post-analysis software for immune sequencing data. Study findings and constraints: Roughly 5 TRBV segments, TRBV5-6, TRBV5-1 and TRBV20-1 among them, were found more frequent in patients than controls.

The specimen sequenced was blood. This TCR came from a girl aged 2 to 9 with multiple sclerosis. The rearrangement links TRBV3-1 to TRBJ2-5; 8 positions match TRBD2. The J call could be wrong; TRBJ2-7 is a better fit for the DNA end. CDR3 in amino acids: CASSIRGSGIAEQYF. The CDR3 DNA reads as TGTGCCAGCAGCATACGAGGTAGCGGGATTGCCGAGCAGTACTTC.